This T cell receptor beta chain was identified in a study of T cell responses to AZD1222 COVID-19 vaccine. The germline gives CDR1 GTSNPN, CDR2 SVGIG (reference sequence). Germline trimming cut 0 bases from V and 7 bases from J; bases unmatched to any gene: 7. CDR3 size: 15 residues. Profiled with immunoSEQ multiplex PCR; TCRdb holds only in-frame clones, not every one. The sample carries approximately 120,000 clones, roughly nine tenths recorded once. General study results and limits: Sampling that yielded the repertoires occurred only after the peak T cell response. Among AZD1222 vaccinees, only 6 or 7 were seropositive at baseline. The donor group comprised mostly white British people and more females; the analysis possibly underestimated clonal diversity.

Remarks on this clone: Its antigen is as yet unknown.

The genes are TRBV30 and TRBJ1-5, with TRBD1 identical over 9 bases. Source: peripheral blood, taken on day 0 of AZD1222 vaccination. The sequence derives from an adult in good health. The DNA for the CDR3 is TGTGCCTGGAGTGTACGGCGGACAGGGGTCCAGCCCCAGCATTTT. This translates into CAWSVRRTGVQPQHF.